This is a list of T cell receptor beta chains from one sample in a study of T cell clones after liver transplantation. Libraries were prepared by immunoSEQ multiplex PCR; TCRdb keeps only in-frame clonotypes and omits some of them. The sample contains over 50,000 clones, roughly 90% of which appear only once. Source: CD8+ T cells from blood, taken 12 months after liver transplant. These receptors came from a human patient who received a liver transplant. The graft donor may have contributed some T cells. Both conserved end residues are part of each CDR3. A D gene is named only where the DNA matches it firmly. Clone size, where shown, is once, few, many, or a class for clones that have expanded.

V gene	clone size	D gene	J gene	CDR3 protein	CDR3 DNA
TRBV2	.	TRBD1	TRBJ2-1	CASSESGQGGASYEQFF	TGTGCCAGCAGTGAATCGGGACAGGGGGGCGCGAGCTATGAGCAGTTCTTC
TRBV7-6	.	.	TRBJ2-2	CASSFRADYTGELFF	TGTGCCAGCAGCTTCAGGGCAGATTACACCGGGGAGCTGTTTTTT
TRBV27	.	TRBD2	TRBJ2-5	CASSEKPGLAKRETQYF	TGTGCCAGCAGTGAGAAACCGGGACTAGCGAAAAGAGAGACCCAGTACTTC
TRBV11-2	once	.	TRBJ2-7	CASSLDPTSYEQYF	TGTGCCAGCAGCTTAGATCCGACCAGCTACGAGCAGTACTTC
TRBV19	.	.	TRBJ2-7	CASSPTGWGPYEQYF	TGTGCCAGTTCCCCAACAGGGTGGGGGCCCTACGAGCAGTACTTC
TRBV27	once	.	TRBJ2-1	CASSSELTPSNEQFF	TGTGCCAGCAGTTCCGAATTGACCCCCTCCAATGAGCAGTTCTTC
TRBV7-9	.	.	TRBJ2-4	CASSLVDLAKNIQYF	TGTGCCAGCAGCTTAGTGGACCTAGCCAAAAACATTCAGTACTTC
TRBV19	many	TRBD1	TRBJ1-5	CASSPDRGGNQPQHF	TGTGCCAGTAGTCCCGACAGGGGCGGCAATCAGCCCCAGCATTTT
TRBV6-9	once	.	TRBJ1-2	CASSLGDYGYTF	TGTGCCAGCAGCCTGGGAGACTATGGCTACACCTTC
TRBV30	.	.	TRBJ1-2	CAWSSGSYGYTF	TGTGCCTGGAGTTCCGGGTCCTATGGCTACACCTTC
TRBV6-6	.	.	TRBJ1-2	CASSYEPDSRGYTF	TGTGCCAGCAGTTATGAGCCGGACTCAAGGGGCTACACCTTC
TRBV19	.	.	TRBJ2-7	CASSTSLGGSYEQYF	TGTGCCAGTAGTACCTCTTTGGGGGGCTCCTACGAGCAGTACTTC
TRBV19	.	.	TRBJ1-5	CASSIQGQSQPQHF	TGTGCCAGTAGTATCCAGGGGCAAAGTCAGCCCCAGCATTTT
TRBV27	.	.	TRBJ2-1	CASSLLGKNEQFF	TGTGCCAGCAGTTTATTGGGGAAAAATGAGCAGTTCTTC
TRBV5-1	.	TRBD1	TRBJ1-3	CASSGNDRVGANTIYF	TGCGCCAGCAGCGGGAACGACAGGGTTGGGGCAAACACCATATATTTT
TRBV6-5	.	TRBD1	TRBJ1-1	CASSFTGGDTEAFF	TGTGCCAGCAGTTTCACAGGGGGAGACACTGAAGCTTTCTTT
TRBV7-2	.	.	TRBJ2-3	CASSLGGGPPTDTQYF	TGTGCCAGCAGCTTAGGGGGCGGGCCCCCCACAGATACGCAGTATTTT
TRBV5-1	.	.	TRBJ1-2	CATKDWGGRGYTF	TGTGCCACCAAAGATTGGGGGGGCCGTGGCTACACCTTC
TRBV5-1	few	.	TRBJ1-1	CASSLEGGTEAFF	TGCGCCAGCAGCTTGGAAGGGGGCACTGAAGCTTTCTTT
TRBV6-1	.	.	TRBJ2-3	CASSEVRSWSGADTQYF	TGTGCCAGCAGTGAAGTAAGAAGTTGGAGTGGCGCAGATACGCAGTATTTT
TRBV13	few	TRBD2	TRBJ2-4	CASSLFAGEDKNIQYF	TGTGCCAGCAGCTTATTTGCGGGAGAGGACAAAAACATTCAGTACTTC
TRBV2	few	.	TRBJ2-7	CASRAYEQYF	TGTGCCAGCAGGGCCTACGAGCAGTACTTC
TRBV28	.	.	TRBJ2-7	CASSLPQYEQYF	TGTGCCAGCAGTTTACCCCAATACGAGCAGTACTTC
TRBV4-1	.	TRBD2	TRBJ2-7	CASSQTSSGRAYEQYF	TGCGCCAGCAGCCAGACCTCTAGCGGGAGGGCCTACGAGCAGTACTTC
TRBV6-6	.	.	TRBJ2-2	CASIYGGELFF	TGTGCCAGCATTTATGGCGGGGAGCTGTTTTTT
TRBV13	.	TRBD2	TRBJ2-1	CASSPASGSSYNEQFF	TGTGCCAGCAGCCCCGCAAGCGGGAGCTCCTACAATGAGCAGTTCTTC
TRBV28	.	TRBD2	TRBJ2-5	CASSSGFGLAGVAETQYF	TGTGCCAGCAGTTCCGGATTCGGGCTAGCGGGAGTGGCGGAGACCCAGTACTTC
TRBV6-5	.	.	TRBJ2-3	CASSISDGATDTQYF	TGTGCCAGCAGTATTTCCGACGGAGCCACAGATACGCAGTATTTT
TRBV5-1	.	.	TRBJ1-1	CASSWGTTEAFF	TGCGCCAGCAGCTGGGGAACCACTGAAGCTTTCTTT
TRBV7-8	once	.	TRBJ1-1	CASSPLYNGGTEAFF	TGTGCCAGCAGCCCCCTCTACAATGGGGGGACTGAAGCTTTCTTT
TRBV29-1	few	.	TRBJ2-5	CSVVGLAVQETQYF	TGCAGCGTTGTAGGCCTTGCAGTCCAAGAGACCCAGTACTTC
TRBV5-1	.	TRBD2	TRBJ2-1	CASSTSGSKGEQFF	TGCGCCAGCAGCACCAGCGGGAGCAAGGGTGAGCAGTTCTTC
TRBV7-3	once	.	TRBJ1-1	CASSSSLGPEAFF	TGTGCCAGCAGCTCAAGCCTGGGGCCTGAAGCTTTCTTT
TRBV5-1	.	.	TRBJ2-3	CASSRGSPTDTQYF	TGCGCCAGCAGCCGCGGGTCCCCCACAGATACGCAGTATTTT
TRBV6-1	.	TRBD2	TRBJ2-2	CASMGAGSNTGELFF	TGTGCCTCCATGGGAGCGGGATCGAACACCGGGGAGCTGTTTTTT
TRBV28	once	.	TRBJ2-7	CASSFGTLEQYF	TGTGCCAGCAGTTTCGGGACCCTCGAGCAGTACTTC
TRBV10-2	.	TRBD2	TRBJ2-1	CASSEYPSGTSGIYEQFF	TGCGCCAGCAGTGAGTACCCATCCGGGACTAGCGGGATATATGAGCAGTTCTTC
TRBV7-8	.	.	TRBJ2-2	CASSFSANTGELFF	TGTGCCAGCAGTTTTAGCGCGAACACCGGGGAGCTGTTTTTT
TRBV14	.	.	TRBJ1-1	CASSHTDINTEAFF	TGTGCCAGCAGCCATACAGACATCAACACTGAAGCTTTCTTT